This T cell receptor beta chain was recorded in a study of T cell responses to AZD1222 COVID-19 vaccine. The germline V gene encodes CDR1 MNHEY and CDR2 SMNVEV (reference sequence). V lost 7 bases and J 5 bases, leaving 21 bases between the germline ends. This CDR3 comprises 15 residues. Pooling of second doses given at about 4 or about 12 weeks was done. Study results and limitations: Researchers took repertoire samples only after the peak T cell response had come. CD4 TCRs covered the whole spike, strongest at regions 160-218 and 743-854. White British people made up most donors, females outnumbered males, and clonal diversity was possibly underestimated.

Comments on this clone: The target antigen is unknown.

The repertoire was sequenced with immunoSEQ multiplex PCR; TCRdb's copy has only in-frame clones and lacks some. Here the sample spans about 140,000 clones, over 80% being singletons. The input for sequencing was peripheral blood, taken 28 days after the second AZD1222 dose. The receptor was derived from an adult who received the AZD1222 COVID-19 vaccine. The rearrangement joins TRBV27 to TRBJ2-7; possible D gene TRBD2, 6 bases. CDR3 loop: CASKYLGTSTNEQYF. In nucleotides, the CDR3 is TGTGCCAGCAAATACCTGGGGACTTCCACCAACGAGCAGTACTTC.